This record looks at one T cell receptor beta chain sequence and its context. Its antigen is unknown. At one of its ends the junction is not consistent with the germline gene, which may arise from a read error. These data are taken from a study of cytomegalovirus exposure and HLA in healthy donors. Overall study results and limits: Being productive about 90% or about 30% of the time was typical of most TCR beta V segments in an earlier analysis.

The CDR3 has 15 residues. Germline-derived CDR1 and CDR2 are LNHNV and YYDKDF (reference sequence). Researchers ran the PCR with 60 Vbeta and 13 Jbeta primers. Assay used: immunoSEQ multiplex PCR; TCRdb lists only in-frame clones, some missing. Here the sample spans 150,000 to 160,000 clones, roughly 70% being singletons. The sequencing input was PBMCs. The sequence was collected from a man aged 25-45 years in good health and CMV-seronegative. The V call is TRBV15, the J call TRBJ1-5; no clear D gene. The CDR3 nucleotides read TGTGCCACCAGCAGAGAGCTAGCCCTCGAGGAGCCCCGGCATTTT. Protein: CATSRELALEEPRHF.